This is a list of T cell receptor beta chains from one sample in a study of cytomegalovirus exposure and HLA in healthy donors. TCRdb keeps only in-frame clones here, not all; method: immunoSEQ multiplex PCR. The sample yields roughly 160,000 clones, roughly 76% seen once. Sequences were obtained from PBMCs. These receptors all come from a male donor in good health and CMV-seronegative. CDR3s leave out the opening cysteine and the closing phenylalanine or tryptophan. Fields, in order: V gene, D gene, CDR3 protein. The D gene is left open where the match is weak.

>TRBV5-1|-
ASSLDGGGTEAF
>TRBV25-1|TRBD1
ASSGMRQGAGAGELF
>TRBV19|TRBD1
ASNEQGANYGYT
>TRBV6-1|-
ASSEVASLNYGYT
>TRBV7-2|-
ASSLVSQGGQPQH
>TRBV27|-
ASSLRGRLHEQY
>TRBV18|TRBD1
ASSPIGTGKYEAF
>TRBV2|TRBD2
ASSGTPIRGTSGRETQY
>TRBV29-1|-
SVVPSSGNTIY
>TRBV30|-
ASAPSMNTEAF
>TRBV7-9|-
ASSFTGSGYT
>TRBV29-1|-
SVIFRDLQPQH
>TRBV19|-
ALHPATGLNTEAF
>TRBV7-2|-
ASSLAIRGATQETQY